The T cell receptor beta chain under discussion was sequenced for a study of PD-1 blockade in mismatch repair-deficient tumors. Overall study: Enrolled about 2013-2017, patients had progressing, pretreated mismatch repair-deficient cancers of more than ten types. Study outcomes and limitations: Tumor-resident clones, often undetectable pretreatment in blood, expanded then contracted after pembrolizumab.

About this clone: Its matching antigen is unknown.

The germline CDR1 and CDR2 sequences are SGHRS and YFSETQ. The CDR3 runs to 14 residues. V was cut by 0 bases and J by 5 bases, with 12 bases left in between. Every patient had mismatch repair deficiency by PCR or immunohistochemistry. TCRs were sequenced from a few patients responding to pembrolizumab. The table came from immunoSEQ multiplex PCR; TCRdb's copy has only in-frame clones and leaves some out. The repertoire consists of tens of thousands of clones, with roughly 88% occurring once and the leading ten covering around 14%. V and J are TRBV5-1 and TRBJ2-7, with a weak D call TRBD2 (6 bases). The TCR originated in an adult with mismatch repair-deficient cancer. The sample in question was peripheral blood, obtained 52 weeks after starting pembrolizumab. In DNA, the CDR3 is TGCGCCAGCAGCTTGGCGGGAGCTCTCAACGAGCAGTACTTC. Encoded protein: CASSLAGALNEQYF.